Shown below are 25 T cell receptor beta chains from a single sample sequenced in a study of blood T cells in healthy people across ages. Alongside a J-beta primer mix, a sample-barcoded 5' primer served in a second PCR lasting roughly 6 to 12 cycles. TCRdb processed the 5' RACE reads anew with MiXCR; each CDR3 protein has one entry. In the table there are nearly 800,000 distinct CDR3 sequences, 56% of which are singletons. Input material: blood. The origin of the receptors is a middle-aged man in good health.

This clonotype was seen ten or more times. The chain is built from TRBV5-1 and TRBJ2-1, with TRBD2 identical over 11 bases. This CDR3 contains 16 residues. With 3 bases clipped from V and 8 bases from J, the junction kept 10 bases outside the gene matches. In germline, CDR1 is SGHRS, CDR2 YFSETQ. CDR3 sequence reads: CASSYKSSGRSDEQFF. The CDR3 DNA reads TGCGCCAGCAGCTACAAGTCTAGCGGGAGGAGCGATGAGCAGTTCTTC.

There are a few counts of this clonotype. J is TRBJ2-7 and V is TRBV5-5; D unresolved. The CDR3 totals 13 residues. V was shortened by 7 bases and J by 1 base, with 12 bases between the two germline ends. CDR1 is SGHKS, CDR2 YYEKEE, per germline (reference sequence). The CDR3 sequence is CASRQDTSYEQYF. As DNA, the CDR3 is TGTGCCAGCCGCCAGGATACATCCTACGAGCAGTACTTC.

The chain has TRBV20-1 and TRBJ2-7; D possibly matches TRBD1 or TRBD2 (5 bases each). V lost 3 bases to trimming and J lost 10 bases, with 16 bases between them. Per the germline V gene, CDR1 is DFQATT and CDR2 is SNEGSKA (reference sequence). CDR3 length: 12 residues. The CDR3 nucleotides are TGCAGTGCTAGCAGGGAGAGTTTCACCCAGTACTTC. Residues: CSASRESFTQYF.

Written as DNA, the CDR3 is TGCGCCAGCCGTCCCGTTGGGGGGGCCTCCTACAATGAGCAGTTCTTC. Its protein product is CASRPVGGASYNEQFF. J is TRBJ2-1 and V is TRBV5-1, with D perhaps TRBD2 (7 bases). CDR1 and CDR2 from the germline V gene are SGHRS and YFSETQ. V lost 7 bases, J lost 0 bases, and 17 bases lay in between. The CDR3 has 16 amino acids.

This clonotype is a singleton in its sample. J is TRBJ2-7 and V is TRBV21-1; the table's D call TRBD1 went unverified against the DNA. TRBV21-1 is a documented pseudogene. This CDR3 is built from 14 residues. This chain's CDR3 is CASSNYRVPYEQYF. The CDR3 DNA sequence: TGTGCCAGCAGCAACTACAGGGTCCCCTACGAGCAGTACTTC.

A single count supports this clonotype. The chain uses TRBV12-3 or TRBV12-4 and TRBJ2-3; D unclear. V lost 6 bases to trimming and J lost 1 base, with 8 bases between them. CDR3 length: 13 residues. CDR3 residues: CASSTQGTDTQYF. CDR3 DNA sequence: TGTGCCAGCAGCACCCAGGGCACAGATACGCAGTATTTT.

As regards this clonotype: The junction and the germline gene differ at one end; a read error may be behind it. This chain uses TRBV28 with TRBJ1-1; no clear D. Germline V gene sequence: CDR1 MDHEN, CDR2 SYDVKM. CDR3 length: 13 amino acids. The CDR3 DNA reads TGTGCCTGCAGTTTATTGGGCAGCACTGAAGCTTTCTTT. It codes for CACSLLGSTEAFF.

This sequence joins TRBV6-1 and TRBJ2-1; D unclear. Germline-derived CDR1 and CDR2 are MNHNS and SASEGT. This CDR3 region has 14 residues. V lost 4 bases and J 4 bases, leaving 11 bases between the germline ends. The CDR3 nucleotides read TGTGCCAGCAGTGTAGCAGAGCATTACAATGAGCAGTTCTTC. Translation gives CASSVAEHYNEQFF.

Of note for this clonotype: A read error may account for a junction end that differs from germline. The CDR3: CASSLAWDNMNTEAFF. CDR3 coding DNA: TGTGCCAGCAGCTTAGCCTGGGACAACATGAACACTGAGGCTTTCTTT. The chain combines TRBV7-9 with TRBJ1-1, with D possibly being TRBD1 (6 bases). Germline CDR1 is SEHNR and CDR2 is FQNEAQ (reference sequence). The CDR3 is 16 amino acids.

The V gene is TRBV29-1, the J gene TRBJ2-1; 14 positions match TRBD2. V dropped 5 bases and J dropped 7; count of bases not matched to a gene: 10. Germline values: CDR1 SQVTM, CDR2 ANQGSEA. The CDR3 contains 16 residues. The CDR3: CSVYGTSGGRRNEQFF. DNA of the CDR3: TGCAGCGTTTACGGGACTAGCGGGGGCCGACGGAATGAGCAGTTCTTC.

Written as DNA, the CDR3 is TGCGCCAGCAGCTTGGATGGTAGCGGGGTTGGGGATACGCAGTATTTT. It codes for CASSLDGSGVGDTQYF. The rearrangement uses TRBV5-1 and TRBJ2-3; 8 nucleotides align to TRBD2. The V segment lost 0 bases and the J segment 6 bases; nucleotides outside the gene matches: 9. The CDR3 loop spans 16 amino acids. CDR1 is SGHRS, CDR2 YFSETQ, per germline.

This clonotype was detected only a few times. V and J are TRBV7-2 and TRBJ2-5, with TRBD2 as a possible D gene (6 bases). This CDR3 spans 14 amino acids. Trimming took off 5 bases at V and 5 bases at J, with 15 bases between the two ends. Germline V gene lookup returns CDR1 SGHTA and CDR2 FQGNSA. The CDR3 loop reads CASSNGRGVETQYF. In nucleotides, the CDR3 is TGTGCCAGCAGCAACGGGAGAGGGGTGGAGACCCAGTACTTC.

This clonotype was counted a few times. CDR3 sequence reads: CSVDLHGETQYF. In DNA form, the CDR3 reads TGCAGCGTTGATTTGCACGGGGAGACCCAGTACTTC. The rearrangement joins TRBV29-1 to TRBJ2-7, with D uncertain. The DNA matches TRBJ2-5 better at its end, which makes the J call doubtful. This CDR3 region has 12 residues. CDR1 SQVTM and CDR2 ANQGSEA come from the germline V gene.

The V and J genes are TRBV6-5 and TRBJ2-3, with D possibly matching TRBD1 (6 bases). Germline V gene data show CDR1 as MNHEY and CDR2 as SVGAGI. V lost 7 bases and J lost 5, with 13 bases in between. The CDR3 has 13 residues. This CDR3 reads CASKDRTEDTQYF. The CDR3 nucleotides read TGTGCCAGCAAGGACAGAACCGAAGATACGCAGTATTTT.

This clonotype was picked up a small number of times. The chain has TRBV18 and TRBJ2-4, with 11 bases aligning to TRBD1. The J call is uncertain, as TRBJ2-7 better fits the DNA end. Germline V CDR1 and CDR2: KGHSH, LQKENI. The CDR3 spans 15 residues. The CDR3: CASSLGQGAVYEQYF. CDR3 bases: TGTGCCAGCTCACTTGGACAGGGGGCCGTCTACGAGCAGTACTTC.

This clonotype has just one count. V is TRBV12-3 or TRBV12-4 and J is TRBJ2-5, with 8 bases matching TRBD2. V lost 3 bases to trimming and J lost 4 bases; unmatched junction nucleotides: 7. The CDR3 length is 15 residues. The CDR3 DNA is TGTGCCAGCAGTTTGGACGGGGGGGCTGGAGAGACCCAGTACTTC. It specifies CASSLDGGAGETQYF.

This clonotype was observed once. V gene TRBV12-3 or TRBV12-4 combines with J gene TRBJ2-7, with 11 bases lining up with TRBD2. The CDR3 loop spans 17 amino acids. V trimming: 6 bases; J trimming: 0 bases; junction bases outside the gene matches: 10. The CDR3 here is CASSHLGLADDSYEQYF. The CDR3 nucleotides are TGTGCCAGCAGCCACCTGGGACTAGCGGATGACTCCTACGAGCAGTACTTC.

The rearrangement links TRBV2 to TRBJ2-7, with 14 bases that match TRBD2. The J call could be wrong; TRBJ2-5 is a better fit for the DNA end. CDR3 length equals 19 residues. The germline V gene encodes CDR1 SNHLY and CDR2 FYNNEI. For the CDR3, the DNA is TGTGCCAGCAGTGAACCAGGACTAGCGGGGGGCTCAAGAAGGGAGACCCAGTACTTC. Translation: CASSEPGLAGGSRRETQYF.

The chain uses TRBV24-1 and TRBJ2-3; perhaps TRBD1 as D (5 bases). This CDR3 contains 13 residues. Germline V CDR1 and CDR2: KGHDR, SFDVKD. Trimming shortened V by 0 bases and J by 11 bases, and 11 bases separated the two germline ends. CDR3: CATSDLGIQGQYF. CDR3 sequence (DNA): TGTGCCACCAGTGATTTGGGTATTCAGGGGCAGTATTTT.

This clonotype was detected only a few times. The chain has TRBV4-3 and TRBJ2-7; 11 bases are a match to TRBD1. The CDR3 runs to 17 residues. CDR1 and CDR2 from the germline V gene are LGHNA and YSLEER. The V and J ends lost 0 bases and 3 bases, in that order; junction bases with no gene match: 7. The CDR3, as DNA: TGCGCCAGCAGCCAAGATATGATGGGACAGGGGGGCTACGAGCAGTACTTC. As protein: CASSQDMMGQGGYEQYF.

The J gene is TRBJ2-7, the V gene TRBV3-1; 10 nucleotides align to TRBD2. Germline-derived CDR1 and CDR2 are LGHDT and YNNKEL (reference sequence). The CDR3 has 14 residues. J was trimmed by 11 bases and V by 0 bases; bases with no gene match: 7. As DNA, the CDR3 is TGTGCCAGCAGCCAAGATCAGGGACTAGCGTCCGAGTACTTC. Its translation is CASSQDQGLASEYF.

The chain combines TRBV24-1 with TRBJ2-1; D may be TRBD2 (6 bases). Germline-derived CDR1 and CDR2 are KGHDR and SFDVKD. The length of the CDR3 is 16 residues. V lost 4 bases and J 1 base, leaving 13 bases between the germline ends. The CDR3 region has the DNA TGTGCCACCAGTGAGAGACGGGGACTTTCCTACAATGAGCAGTTCTTC. As protein: CATSERRGLSYNEQFF.

This clonotype occurred once. The V and J genes are TRBV28 and TRBJ1-2; 8 positions match TRBD1. The CDR3 has 15 amino acids. V dropped 2 bases and J dropped 0; count of bases not matched to a gene: 2. Germline CDR1 reads MDHEN; CDR2 reads SYDVKM. The CDR3 region has the DNA TGTGCCAGCAGTTTACCACAGGGGGCTAACTATGGCTACACCTTC. Protein product: CASSLPQGANYGYTF.

The CDR3: CASSLSQERQFF. The CDR3 coding sequence is TGTGCCAGCAGTTTATCTCAGGAAAGGCAGTTCTTC. The chain links TRBV12-3 or TRBV12-4 to TRBJ2-1; D gene ambiguous. This CDR3 comprises 12 residues. The ends were cut back, 2 bases at V and 12 bases at J, with 11 bases in the middle.

This clonotype was recorded a few times. The chain employs TRBV29-1 and TRBJ2-7, with 7 nucleotides matching TRBD2. Per germline, CDR1 SQVTM and CDR2 ANQGSEA. The CDR3 consists of 14 residues. Trimming cost V 5 bases and J 4 bases; bases outside gene matches: 11. This CDR3 reads CSVSGGGTDYEQYF. The CDR3 DNA follows: TGCAGCGTTTCCGGGGGAGGGACGGATTACGAGCAGTACTTC.